The rows below give T cell receptor beta chains drawn from one sample of a study of T cells in Graves' hyperthyroidism and ophthalmopathy. TCRdb used MiXCR to reprocess the multiplex PCR reads, holding one entry per CDR3 protein. The sample contains 380,000 or so distinct CDR3 sequences, approximately 19% of which appear only once. What was sequenced was blood. The receptors shown here come from a woman aged 18 to 35 with Graves' hyperthyroidism. Each CDR3 is given with its conserved first and last residue. Each record gives: clone size, V gene, J gene, D gene, CDR3 DNA, CDR3 protein. The D gene is left open where the match is weak. Clone size is shown for a subset of rows, as once, few, many or a class of expanded clone.

clone_size: .; v_call: TRBV20-1; j_call: TRBJ2-7; d_call: TRBD2; cdr3_nt: TGCAGTGCTAGAGGGACTAGCGGGAGGATGGGGCAGTACTTC; cdr3_aa: CSARGTSGRMGQYF
clone_size: many; v_call: TRBV6-5; j_call: TRBJ2-7; d_call: .; cdr3_nt: TGTGCCAGCAGTTACTCAAGGACCGAGCAGTACTTC; cdr3_aa: CASSYSRTEQYF
clone_size: once; v_call: TRBV6-2/TRBV6-3; j_call: TRBJ2-5; d_call: .; cdr3_nt: TGTGCCAGCAACTCAGGGAAGGGAGAGGAGACCCAGTACTTC; cdr3_aa: CASNSGKGEETQYF
clone_size: many; v_call: TRBV5-1; j_call: TRBJ2-7; d_call: .; cdr3_nt: TGCGCCAGCAGCTTGGCCGTGGGAAAGGGGATCTCCTACGAGCAGTACTTC; cdr3_aa: CASSLAVGKGISYEQYF
clone_size: many; v_call: TRBV20-1; j_call: TRBJ2-7; d_call: .; cdr3_nt: TGCAGTGCTAGAGGCGTGAAGCGGGTGGATTACGAGCAGTACTTC; cdr3_aa: CSARGVKRVDYEQYF
clone_size: many; v_call: TRBV5-1; j_call: TRBJ1-2; d_call: .; cdr3_nt: TGCGCCAGCAGCTTGGTACTGAGGGGACAAGCTAACTATGGCTACACCTTC; cdr3_aa: CASSLVLRGQANYGYTF
clone_size: few; v_call: TRBV18; j_call: TRBJ1-5; d_call: .; cdr3_nt: TGTGCCAGCTCACCTGGGAGTCTTCAGCCCCAGCATTTT; cdr3_aa: CASSPGSLQPQHF
clone_size: many; v_call: TRBV7-2; j_call: TRBJ2-5; d_call: TRBD1; cdr3_nt: TGTGCCAGCAGCCCAGGGGGTCCAAGGAGGGAGACCCAGTACTTC; cdr3_aa: CASSPGGPRRETQYF
clone_size: .; v_call: TRBV11-2; j_call: TRBJ2-4; d_call: .; cdr3_nt: TGTGCCAGCAGCTTAAGCAGAGGGCTAGCCAAAAACATTAAGTACTTC; cdr3_aa: CASSLSRGLAKNIKYF
clone_size: many; v_call: TRBV12-3/TRBV12-4; j_call: TRBJ2-7; d_call: TRBD1; cdr3_nt: TGTGCCAGCAGAAGGGACAGGACCTACGAGCAGTACTTC; cdr3_aa: CASRRDRTYEQYF
clone_size: many; v_call: TRBV7-2; j_call: TRBJ1-1; d_call: TRBD1; cdr3_nt: TGTGCCAGCACCTACGGACAGGGAAACACTGAAGCTTTCTTT; cdr3_aa: CASTYGQGNTEAFF
clone_size: many; v_call: TRBV20-1; j_call: TRBJ1-1; d_call: .; cdr3_nt: TGCAGTGCTAGAGTGGGGGGAGAATTAAACACTGAAGCTTTCTTT; cdr3_aa: CSARVGGELNTEAFF
clone_size: many; v_call: TRBV9; j_call: TRBJ2-5; d_call: .; cdr3_nt: TGTGCCAGCAGCCCCCAGCTTGGCACCGAAGAGACCCAGTACTTC; cdr3_aa: CASSPQLGTEETQYF
clone_size: many; v_call: TRBV27; j_call: TRBJ2-7; d_call: TRBD2; cdr3_nt: TGTGCCAGCAGTCAGTCGGGACTAGCGGACAGCTCCTACGAGCAGTACTTC; cdr3_aa: CASSQSGLADSSYEQYF
clone_size: many; v_call: TRBV27; j_call: TRBJ2-7; d_call: .; cdr3_nt: TGTGCCAGCGGGGGGGACAGCTCCTACGAGCAGTACTTC; cdr3_aa: CASGGDSSYEQYF
clone_size: many; v_call: TRBV27; j_call: TRBJ1-1; d_call: .; cdr3_nt: TGTGCCAGCAGTAGCAACAGGTACACTGAAGCTTTCTTT; cdr3_aa: CASSSNRYTEAFF
clone_size: many; v_call: TRBV10-3; j_call: TRBJ2-5; d_call: .; cdr3_nt: TGTGCCATCAGTGTCCAAGAGACCCAGTACTTC; cdr3_aa: CAISVQETQYF
clone_size: many; v_call: TRBV9; j_call: TRBJ2-2; d_call: .; cdr3_nt: TGTGCCAGCAGCGTAGAGGGGGGACACACCGGGGAGCTGTTTTTT; cdr3_aa: CASSVEGGHTGELFF
clone_size: many; v_call: TRBV9; j_call: TRBJ1-1; d_call: .; cdr3_nt: TGTGCCAGCAGCGCAGGACTGATGAACACTGAAGCTTTCTTT; cdr3_aa: CASSAGLMNTEAFF
clone_size: many; v_call: TRBV20-1; j_call: TRBJ2-7; d_call: .; cdr3_nt: TGCAGTGCTAGAGTTCCGGGGAGCTCCTACGAGCAGTACTTC; cdr3_aa: CSARVPGSSYEQYF
clone_size: many; v_call: TRBV9; j_call: TRBJ1-3; d_call: .; cdr3_nt: TGTGCCAGCAGCGTAGAGGGGGTCTCTGGAAACACCATATATTTT; cdr3_aa: CASSVEGVSGNTIYF
clone_size: many; v_call: TRBV6-4; j_call: TRBJ2-1; d_call: TRBD2; cdr3_nt: TGTGCCAGCACTCGACTAGCGGGGGAGCTCGGTGAGCAGTTCTTC; cdr3_aa: CASTRLAGELGEQFF
clone_size: .; v_call: TRBV25-1; j_call: TRBJ2-2; d_call: TRBD2; cdr3_nt: TGTGCCAGCAGAGCCCTTTTCCCTCGTAGCGGGGGGGAGAACACCGGGGAGCTGTTTTTT; cdr3_aa: CASRALFPRSGGENTGELFF
clone_size: many; v_call: TRBV12-3/TRBV12-4; j_call: TRBJ2-5; d_call: .; cdr3_nt: TGTGCCAGCAGAAATCCAGGGAGAACAGAGACCCAGTACTTC; cdr3_aa: CASRNPGRTETQYF
clone_size: many; v_call: TRBV29-1; j_call: TRBJ2-5; d_call: TRBD1; cdr3_nt: TGCAGCGCCTCGGACAGGCACCAAGAGACCCAGTACTTC; cdr3_aa: CSASDRHQETQYF
clone_size: few; v_call: TRBV28; j_call: TRBJ2-5; d_call: .; cdr3_nt: TGTGCCAGCAGTGGGGGCGCGGCAGGGCAGGAGACCCAGTACTTC; cdr3_aa: CASSGGAAGQETQYF
clone_size: few; v_call: TRBV3-1; j_call: TRBJ2-2; d_call: .; cdr3_nt: TGTGCCAGCAGCCAATCTCAGCGGGCGAACACCGGGGAGCTGTTTTTT; cdr3_aa: CASSQSQRANTGELFF
clone_size: .; v_call: TRBV7-3; j_call: TRBJ1-6; d_call: TRBD1; cdr3_nt: TGTGCCAGCAGCTTAAATTTTGGAGGACAGGGGATTTCCTATAATTCACCCCTCCACTTT; cdr3_aa: CASSLNFGGQGISYNSPLHF
clone_size: .; v_call: TRBV6-5; j_call: TRBJ2-5; d_call: .; cdr3_nt: TGTGCCAGCAGTTCCCCAACTAGAACACGGGAGACCCAGTACTTC; cdr3_aa: CASSSPTRTRETQYF
clone_size: many; v_call: TRBV27; j_call: TRBJ1-5; d_call: .; cdr3_nt: TGTGCCAGCAGTTTGGGGCAATATAGCAATCAGCCCCAGCATTTT; cdr3_aa: CASSLGQYSNQPQHF
clone_size: many; v_call: TRBV12-3/TRBV12-4; j_call: TRBJ1-1; d_call: .; cdr3_nt: TGTGCCAGCGGCCGGGGGGTTACTGAAGCTTTCTTT; cdr3_aa: CASGRGVTEAFF
clone_size: many; v_call: TRBV10-3; j_call: TRBJ1-2; d_call: .; cdr3_nt: TGTGCCATCACCCCTGGGGGGCCGAGGGACTATGGCTACACCTTC; cdr3_aa: CAITPGGPRDYGYTF
clone_size: .; v_call: TRBV5-1; j_call: TRBJ2-2; d_call: TRBD2; cdr3_nt: TGCGCCAGCACTGGCGGTCTAGCGGGGGACAACACCGGGGAGCTGTTTTTT; cdr3_aa: CASTGGLAGDNTGELFF
clone_size: .; v_call: TRBV27; j_call: TRBJ1-4; d_call: TRBD1; cdr3_nt: TGTGCCAGCAGTCATAACAGGGGAATCATGGAAAAACTGTTTTTT; cdr3_aa: CASSHNRGIMEKLFF
clone_size: many; v_call: TRBV2; j_call: TRBJ2-7; d_call: .; cdr3_nt: TGTGCCAGCAGTGGACGACAACTACGGAACGAGCAGTACTTC; cdr3_aa: CASSGRQLRNEQYF
clone_size: .; v_call: TRBV11-2; j_call: TRBJ2-7; d_call: TRBD2; cdr3_nt: TGTGCCAGCAGCTCTAGGACTAGCGGGAGTCTCCTCCCCATCTACGAGCAGTACTTC; cdr3_aa: CASSSRTSGSLLPIYEQYF
clone_size: many; v_call: TRBV6-4; j_call: TRBJ1-2; d_call: TRBD1; cdr3_nt: TGTGCCAGCAGGACGGTATTTGGCAGGGGGCGTCACTATGGCTACACCTTC; cdr3_aa: CASRTVFGRGRHYGYTF
clone_size: many; v_call: TRBV12-3/TRBV12-4; j_call: TRBJ2-5; d_call: .; cdr3_nt: TGTGCCAGCAGTCCCGCCAACTCGAGGGAGACCCAGTACTTC; cdr3_aa: CASSPANSRETQYF
clone_size: .; v_call: TRBV30; j_call: TRBJ2-5; d_call: .; cdr3_nt: TGTGCCTGGACCCCGAGGGGGGGAGGGCAAGAGACCCAGTACTTC; cdr3_aa: CAWTPRGGGQETQYF
clone_size: many; v_call: TRBV20-1; j_call: TRBJ1-1; d_call: .; cdr3_nt: TGCAGTGCTAGGAGGAGGATGAACACTGAAGCTTTCTTT; cdr3_aa: CSARRRMNTEAFF
clone_size: many; v_call: TRBV15; j_call: TRBJ1-1; d_call: TRBD1; cdr3_nt: TGTGCCACCAGCAGAGACCCGGGACAGGGAAGGACTGAAGCTTTCTTT; cdr3_aa: CATSRDPGQGRTEAFF
clone_size: many; v_call: TRBV6-1; j_call: TRBJ1-2; d_call: TRBD1; cdr3_nt: TGTGCCAGCAGTCGGGGCCGGGACAGGGGATCCAATGGCTACACCTTC; cdr3_aa: CASSRGRDRGSNGYTF
clone_size: many; v_call: TRBV4-1; j_call: TRBJ2-5; d_call: .; cdr3_nt: TGCGCCAGCAGCCGATACCAGGGGCCAGAGACCCAGTACTTC; cdr3_aa: CASSRYQGPETQYF
clone_size: many; v_call: TRBV6-1; j_call: TRBJ2-7; d_call: TRBD2; cdr3_nt: TGTGCCAGCCGAGCGGGGTTGGGATACGAGCAGTACTTC; cdr3_aa: CASRAGLGYEQYF
clone_size: many; v_call: TRBV13; j_call: TRBJ2-5; d_call: .; cdr3_nt: TGTGCCAGCAGCCCCTCTGAGGGGGAGACCCAGTACTTC; cdr3_aa: CASSPSEGETQYF
clone_size: many; v_call: TRBV7-2; j_call: TRBJ2-7; d_call: TRBD1; cdr3_nt: TGTGCCAGCAGCAAATACACAGGGGACTCCTACGAGCAGTACTTC; cdr3_aa: CASSKYTGDSYEQYF
clone_size: many; v_call: TRBV6-1; j_call: TRBJ1-6; d_call: .; cdr3_nt: TGTGCCAGCCGGCCTGGGCCAGCTGATAATTCACCCCTCCACTTT; cdr3_aa: CASRPGPADNSPLHF
clone_size: many; v_call: TRBV20-1; j_call: TRBJ2-7; d_call: TRBD2; cdr3_nt: TGCAGTGCTAGAGTCCTAGCGGGGATTGAGCAGTACTTC; cdr3_aa: CSARVLAGIEQYF
clone_size: .; v_call: TRBV7-2; j_call: TRBJ2-5; d_call: TRBD2; cdr3_nt: TGTGCCAGCAGCTCTCCCCGACGGGAGGCAGAGACCCAGTACTTC; cdr3_aa: CASSSPRREAETQYF